The 17 T cell receptor beta chains reported below all come from one sample, sequenced in a study of blood T cell repertoires in COVID-19. Libraries were prepared by immunoSEQ multiplex PCR; TCRdb keeps only in-frame clonotypes and omits some of them. The repertoire has 270,000 or so clones, approximately 81% of them found once; the top ten carry roughly 3%. Sequencing used peripheral blood. The source is a woman aged 18-35 years with acute or convalescent COVID-19.

This sequence joins TRBV19 and TRBJ2-1; TRBD1 is a possible D gene (7 bases). V was shortened by 3 bases and J by 7 bases, with 16 bases between the two germline ends. The CDR3 is made up of 15 amino acids. The germline gives CDR1 LNHDA, CDR2 SQIVND (reference sequence). CDR3 protein: CASSIYRGGGNEQFF. CDR3 bases: TGTGCCAGTAGTATTTACAGGGGAGGAGGGAATGAGCAGTTCTTC. The full variable domain, completed using reference TRBV19 and TRBJ2-1, is DGGITQSPKYLFRKEGQNVTLSCEQNLNHDAMYWYRQDPGQGLRLIYYSQIVNDFQKGDIAEGYSVSREKKESFPLTVTSAQKNPTAFYLCASSIYRGGGNEQFFGPGTRLTVL.

This chain uses TRBV11-2 with TRBJ2-1; 11 positions match TRBD2. V was clipped by 5 bases and J by 5 bases; unmatched bases: 8. Germline CDR1 and CDR2: SGHAT and FQNNGV. The CDR3 consists of 16 residues. CDR3 protein: CASSPLSGRADNEQFF. CDR3 bases: TGTGCCAGCAGCCCCCTTAGCGGGAGGGCCGACAATGAGCAGTTCTTC.

On this clone itself: This sample also contains other DNA sequences that code for the same CDR3. V gene TRBV30 combines with J gene TRBJ2-7, with D possibly matching TRBD2 (5 bases). Between the trimmed V and J ends, which lost 0 bases and 3 bases, there was a span of 6 bases. CDR3 length: 12 amino acids. CDR1 is GTSNPN and CDR2 is SVGIG in the germline V gene (reference sequence). CDR3 in DNA: TGTGCCTGGAGTGTACGGGGCTACGAGCAGTACTTC. It is translated as CAWSVRGYEQYF.

The chain couples TRBV6-6 to TRBJ2-5; TRBD1 matches 7 bases. V lost 7 bases and J lost 9; bases outside the gene matches: 5. Germline values: CDR1 MNHNY, CDR2 SVGAGI (reference sequence). The CDR3 spans 11 residues. CDR3 DNA: TGTGCCAGCATCGAGGGGGCGGCCCAGTACTTC. It translates to CASIEGAAQYF.

The rearrangement joins TRBV11-2 to TRBJ2-1, with 13 bases identical to TRBD2. CDR1 and CDR2 (germline): SGHAT, FQNNGV. V gave up 5 bases and J gave up 9 bases; unmatched junction bases: 7. This CDR3 has 15 residues. Here the CDR3 DNA reads TGTGCCAGCAGCCGGACTAGCGGGAGAGCGGGTGAGCAGTTCTTC. It translates to CASSRTSGRAGEQFF.

This chain connects TRBV4-3 to TRBJ1-6; D remains unclear. The V gene's germline CDR1 is LGHNA and CDR2 YSLEER. V was trimmed by 0 bases and J by 12 bases, leaving 12 bases between them. The CDR3 contains 14 residues. In DNA, the CDR3 is TGCGCCAGCAGCCAAGAGAGGAGCCGAGGACCCCTCCACTTT. Amino acids: CASSQERSRGPLHF.

The chain is built from TRBV28 and TRBJ2-7; 10 nucleotides agree with TRBD2. The CDR3 length is 14 residues. Germline CDR1 and CDR2: MDHEN and SYDVKM. With 6 bases clipped from V and 6 bases from J, the junction kept 8 bases outside the gene matches. The CDR3 DNA reads as TGTGCCAGCAGAGCTAGCGGGAGTTTCTTCGAGCAGTACTTC. Translating gives CASRASGSFFEQYF.

The rearrangement joins TRBV6-4 to TRBJ2-1; the match to TRBD2 covers 9 bases. Germline V lookup: CDR1 MRHNA, CDR2 SNTAGT. The CDR3 length is 20 residues. Germline trimming cut 0 bases from V and 8 bases from J; bases unmatched to any gene: 20. DNA of the CDR3: TGTGCCAGCAGTGACTCGATCTATCCTCTGGGACTAGCTGGGGAGGATGAGCAGTTCTTC. Translated: CASSDSIYPLGLAGEDEQFF.

The V call is TRBV11-2, the J call TRBJ2-3; TRBD2 aligns across 14 bases. This CDR3 has 15 amino acids. Germline CDR1 reads SGHAT; CDR2 reads FQNNGV. The V segment lost 2 bases and the J segment 7 bases; nucleotides outside the gene matches: 2. CDR3 coding DNA: TGTGCCAGCAGCTTAAGGACTAGCGGGAGGCATACGCAGTATTTT. Translation gives CASSLRTSGRHTQYF.

J is TRBJ1-6 and V is TRBV27; D uncertain. Germline values: CDR1 MNHEY, CDR2 SMNVEV (reference sequence). V lost 3 bases and J lost 7, with 10 bases in between. CDR3 length equals 14 residues. In DNA form, the CDR3 reads TGTGCCAGCAGTTTTTGGGGAGACAATTCACCCCTCCACTTT. The encoded protein is CASSFWGDNSPLHF.

The rearrangement joins TRBV5-8 to TRBJ1-5; TRBD1 matches 12 bases. Germline V CDR1 and CDR2: SGHTS, YDEGEE. This CDR3 has 15 residues. V was clipped by 3 bases and J by 7 bases; unmatched bases: 5. DNA of the CDR3: TGTGCCAGCAGCTCGGGACAGGGGGCATGGCAGCCCCAGCATTTT. Encoded protein: CASSSGQGAWQPQHF.

The chain joins TRBV15 to TRBJ2-3, with 9 bases identical to TRBD2. Trimming took 7 bases from V and 6 from J; bases not matched to a gene: 14. The CDR3 loop spans 16 amino acids. Germline lookup yields CDR1 LNHNV and CDR2 YYDKDF (reference sequence). This CDR3 is CATTQSPAGGPDTQYF. The CDR3 DNA follows: TGTGCCACCACCCAGAGTCCCGCGGGAGGGCCTGATACGCAGTATTTT.

This clone has a handful of counts. The CDR3 loop is CASSLVPRRAGDPTQYF. The CDR3 DNA reads as TGTGCCAGCAGCTTAGTCCCCAGGAGAGCGGGTGATCCTACGCAGTATTTT. The chain has TRBV7-2 and TRBJ2-3; a weak D match, TRBD2 (6 bases). In germline, CDR1 is SGHTA, CDR2 FQGNSA. Between the trimmed V and J ends, which lost 1 base and 8 bases, there was a span of 22 bases. This CDR3 is built from 17 residues.

The V call is TRBV2, the J call TRBJ1-6; 7 nucleotides align to TRBD1. This CDR3 contains 17 residues. Germline CDR1 reads SNHLY; CDR2 reads FYNNEI. J lost 0 bases, V lost 6 bases, and 8 bases had no gene match. The CDR3 sequence is CASRVPGQSSYNSPLHF. The CDR3 DNA sequence: TGTGCCAGCAGGGTACCGGGACAGAGCTCCTATAATTCACCCCTCCACTTT.

In this sample, this clone turned up a few times. CDR3 sequence (DNA): TGTGCCAGCAGCTCCACCCACATGACAGGGGGGAGAGAAAAACTGTTTTTT. Amino acid sequence: CASSSTHMTGGREKLFF. This rearrangement joins TRBV7-3 to TRBJ1-4; 9 positions match TRBD1. V trimming: 4 bases; J trimming: 8 bases; junction bases outside the gene matches: 14. Germline CDR1 and CDR2: SGHTA and FQGTGA. CDR3 size: 17 residues.

The chain couples TRBV19 to TRBJ1-1, with 7 bases lining up with TRBD1. Unmatched junction bases numbered 1, after V lost 3 bases and J lost 0 bases. CDR1 and CDR2 from the germline V gene are LNHDA and SQIVND (reference sequence). This CDR3 is 14 amino acids long. The CDR3 reads CASSMTGLNTEAFF. DNA of the CDR3: TGTGCCAGTAGTATGACAGGGCTGAACACTGAAGCTTTCTTT.

This clone was found once. The chain combines TRBV18 with TRBJ2-7; D is perhaps TRBD2 (5 bases). The V gene's germline CDR1 is KGHSH and CDR2 LQKENI. V shed 3 bases and J shed 0 bases, with 9 bases lying between them. This CDR3 region has 14 residues. CDR3 sequence (DNA): TGTGCCAGCTCACCCCGGGAAAGCTCCTACGAGCAGTACTTC. Translated: CASSPRESSYEQYF.